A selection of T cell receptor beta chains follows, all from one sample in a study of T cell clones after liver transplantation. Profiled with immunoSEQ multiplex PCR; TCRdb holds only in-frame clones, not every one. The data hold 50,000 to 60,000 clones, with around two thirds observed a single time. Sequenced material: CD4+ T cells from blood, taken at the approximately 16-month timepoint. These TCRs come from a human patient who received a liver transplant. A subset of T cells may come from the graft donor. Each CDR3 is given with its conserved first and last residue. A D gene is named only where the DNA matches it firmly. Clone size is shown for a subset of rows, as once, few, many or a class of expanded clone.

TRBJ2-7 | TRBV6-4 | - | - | CASSDGQGGSSYEQYF | TGTGCCAGCAGTGACGGGCAGGGGGGCAGCTCCTACGAGCAGTACTTC
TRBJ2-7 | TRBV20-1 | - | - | CSAERDVQYF | TGCAGTGCTGAACGTGATGTGCAGTACTTC
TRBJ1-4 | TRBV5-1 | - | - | CASSSQGTPNEKLFF | TGCGCCAGCAGCTCGCAGGGGACACCTAATGAAAAACTGTTTTTT
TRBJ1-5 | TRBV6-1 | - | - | CASSEAQVRGQHF | TGTGCCAGCAGTGAAGCCCAGGTCAGGGGCCAGCATTTT
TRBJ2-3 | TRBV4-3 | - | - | CASSQEGTSTDTQYF | TGCGCCAGCAGCCAAGAAGGGACCTCCACAGATACGCAGTATTTT
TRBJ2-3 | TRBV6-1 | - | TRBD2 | CASSEWRTSGTSTDTQYF | TGTGCCAGCAGTGAATGGAGGACTAGCGGAACTAGCACAGATACGCAGTATTTT
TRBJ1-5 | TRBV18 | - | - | CASSPTGSGSNQPQHF | TGTGCCAGCTCACCAACCGGCAGTGGAAGCAATCAGCCCCAGCATTTT
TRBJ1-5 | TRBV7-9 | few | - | CASSLGAQGQPQHF | TGTGCCAGCAGCTTAGGCGCTCAAGGTCAGCCCCAGCATTTT
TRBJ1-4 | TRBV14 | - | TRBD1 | CAKGGQGAEKLFF | TGTGCCAAGGGGGGACAGGGGGCTGAAAAACTGTTTTTT
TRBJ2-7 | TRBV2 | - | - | CASSEFNLGSVYEQYF | TGTGCCAGCAGTGAATTCAACCTAGGGTCGGTCTACGAGCAGTACTTC
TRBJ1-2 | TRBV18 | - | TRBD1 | CASSPGQGNEGYGYTF | TGTGCCAGCTCGCCCGGACAGGGTAACGAAGGCTATGGCTACACCTTC
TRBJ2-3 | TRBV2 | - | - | CASNPLSVYTDTQYF | TGTGCCAGCAATCCTCTCAGCGTTTACACAGATACGCAGTATTTT
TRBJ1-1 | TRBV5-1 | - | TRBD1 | CASSSGQANTEAFF | TGCGCCAGCAGCTCAGGACAGGCGAACACTGAAGCTTTCTTT
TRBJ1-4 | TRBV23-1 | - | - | CASSQSRGSQNEKLFF | TGCGCCAGCAGTCAATCTAGGGGGTCTCAAAATGAAAAACTGTTTTTT
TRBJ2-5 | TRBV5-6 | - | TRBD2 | CASSGVGLAGAQETQYF | TGTGCCAGCAGCGGGGTGGGGCTAGCGGGGGCCCAAGAGACCCAGTACTTC
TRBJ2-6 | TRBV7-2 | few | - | CASSRVVGSGANVLTF | TGTGCCAGCAGCCGGGTCGTCGGCTCTGGGGCCAACGTCCTGACTTTC
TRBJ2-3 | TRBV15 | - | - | CATSRGADTQYF | TGTGCCACCAGCAGAGGAGCAGATACGCAGTATTTT
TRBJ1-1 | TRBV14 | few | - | CASSRQAGGFSEAFF | TGTGCCAGCAGCCGTCAAGCCGGGGGGTTCTCTGAAGCTTTCTTT
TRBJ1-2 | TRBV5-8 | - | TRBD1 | CASSPPTGGVWGYTF | TGTGCCAGCAGCCCACCGACAGGGGGGGTTTGGGGCTACACCTTC
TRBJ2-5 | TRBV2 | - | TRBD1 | CASSGTGGGETQYF | TGTGCCAGCAGTGGAACAGGGGGTGGGGAGACCCAGTACTTC
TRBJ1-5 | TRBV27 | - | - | CASSHRPADQPQHF | TGTGCCAGCAGTCATAGACCAGCGGATCAGCCCCAGCATTTT
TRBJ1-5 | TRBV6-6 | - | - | CASSPSSGSNQPQHF | TGTGCCAGCAGTCCCTCCAGCGGGAGCAATCAGCCCCAGCATTTT
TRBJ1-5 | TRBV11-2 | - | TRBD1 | CASSIQGLEPQHF | TGTGCCAGCAGCATACAGGGGTTGGAGCCCCAGCATTTT
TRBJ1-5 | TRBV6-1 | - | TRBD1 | CASSESVQGATQPQHF | TGTGCCAGCAGTGAATCAGTCCAGGGGGCAACTCAGCCCCAGCATTTT
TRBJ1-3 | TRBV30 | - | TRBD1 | CAWSVPGQGGNTIYF | TGTGCCTGGAGTGTACCGGGACAGGGAGGAAACACCATATATTTT
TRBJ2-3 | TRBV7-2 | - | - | CASSFESQAAGTDTQYF | TGTGCCAGCAGCTTTGAGTCCCAAGCAGCCGGCACAGATACGCAGTATTTT
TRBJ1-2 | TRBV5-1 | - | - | CASSPTGDGYTF | TGCGCCAGCAGCCCCACGGGGGATGGCTACACCTTC
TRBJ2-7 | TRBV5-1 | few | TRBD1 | CASSVLTGSPYEQYF | TGCGCCAGCAGCGTCTTGACAGGGTCCCCCTACGAGCAGTACTTC
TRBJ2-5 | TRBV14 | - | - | CASKGWQETQYF | TGTGCCAGCAAGGGATGGCAAGAGACCCAGTACTTC
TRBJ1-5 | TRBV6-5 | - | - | CATRIREYSNQPQHF | TGTGCCACCCGGATACGGGAGTATAGCAATCAGCCCCAGCATTTT
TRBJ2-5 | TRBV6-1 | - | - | CASSEALGAGMTQYF | TGTGCCAGCAGTGAAGCGCTGGGAGCGGGTATGACCCAGTACTTC
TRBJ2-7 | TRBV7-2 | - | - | CASSANEGPYEQYF | TGTGCCAGCAGCGCAAATGAGGGGCCCTACGAGCAGTACTTC
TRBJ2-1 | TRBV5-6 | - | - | CASSLEVASSYNEQFF | TGTGCCAGCAGCTTGGAGGTCGCGAGCTCCTACAATGAGCAGTTCTTC
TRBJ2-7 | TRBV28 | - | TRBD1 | CASSLPGTGVYEQYF | TGTGCCAGCAGTCTCCCCGGGACAGGGGTATACGAGCAGTACTTC
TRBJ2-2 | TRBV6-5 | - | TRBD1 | CASTDRGATGELFF | TGTGCCAGCACCGACAGGGGGGCGACCGGGGAGCTGTTTTTT
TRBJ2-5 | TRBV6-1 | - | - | CASSFQETQYF | TGTGCCAGCAGCTTCCAAGAGACCCAGTACTTC
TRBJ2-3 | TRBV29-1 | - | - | CSVSGSTDTQYF | TGCAGCGTTAGCGGAAGCACAGATACGCAGTATTTT
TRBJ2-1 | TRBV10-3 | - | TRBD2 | CAITAGGFHNEQFF | TGTGCCATCACAGCGGGAGGTTTCCACAATGAGCAGTTCTTC
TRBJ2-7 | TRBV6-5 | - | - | CASSRGAGAGYEQYF | TGTGCCAGCAGTAGAGGGGCAGGGGCAGGGTACGAGCAGTACTTC
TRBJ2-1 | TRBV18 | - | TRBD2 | CASSPRTSGGLGNEQFF | TGTGCCAGCTCACCACGAACTAGCGGGGGCTTAGGGAATGAGCAGTTCTTC
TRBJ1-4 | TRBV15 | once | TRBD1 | CATTKGGQGTEKLFF | TGTGCCACCACGAAGGGGGGACAGGGGACGGAAAAACTGTTTTTT
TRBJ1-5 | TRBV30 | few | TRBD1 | CAWSVAGGNQPQHF | TGTGCCTGGAGTGTTGCAGGGGGGAATCAGCCCCAGCATTTT
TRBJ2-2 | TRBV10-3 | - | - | CAISVGSGGELFF | TGTGCCATCAGTGTAGGCTCTGGCGGGGAGCTGTTTTTT
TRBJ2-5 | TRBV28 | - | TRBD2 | CASRSPLGGETQYF | TGTGCCAGCAGGTCCCCTCTGGGAGGGGAGACCCAGTACTTC
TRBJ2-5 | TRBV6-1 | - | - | CASGGGTQETQYF | TGTGCCAGCGGCGGCGGGACCCAAGAGACCCAGTACTTC
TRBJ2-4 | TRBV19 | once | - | CASSNLAVGGNIQYF | TGTGCCAGTAGTAACTTAGCGGTAGGGGGGAACATTCAGTACTTC